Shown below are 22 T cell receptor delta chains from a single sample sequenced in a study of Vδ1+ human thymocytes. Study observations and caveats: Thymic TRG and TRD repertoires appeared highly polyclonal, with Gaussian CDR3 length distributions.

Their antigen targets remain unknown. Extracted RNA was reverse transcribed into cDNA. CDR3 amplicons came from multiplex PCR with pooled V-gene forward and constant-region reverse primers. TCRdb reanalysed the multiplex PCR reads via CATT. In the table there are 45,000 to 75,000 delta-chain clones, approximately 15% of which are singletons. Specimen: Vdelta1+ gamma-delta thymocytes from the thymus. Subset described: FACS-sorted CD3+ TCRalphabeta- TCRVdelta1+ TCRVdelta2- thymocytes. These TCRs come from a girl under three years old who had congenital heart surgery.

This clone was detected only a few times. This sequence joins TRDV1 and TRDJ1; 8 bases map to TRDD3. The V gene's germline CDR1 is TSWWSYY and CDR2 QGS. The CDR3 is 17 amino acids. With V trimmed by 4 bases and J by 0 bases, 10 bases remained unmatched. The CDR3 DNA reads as TGTGCTCTTGGGGCCACTACTGGGGGCTTAAACACCGATAAACTCATCTTT. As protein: CALGATTGGLNTDKLIF.

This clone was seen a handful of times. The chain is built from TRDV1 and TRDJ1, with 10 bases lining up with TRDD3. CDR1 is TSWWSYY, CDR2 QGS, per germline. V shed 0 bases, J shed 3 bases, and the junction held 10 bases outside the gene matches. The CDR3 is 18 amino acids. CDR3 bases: TGTGCTCTTGGGGAACTCTTCCGACTGGGGGATGCGGCCGATAAACTCATCTTT. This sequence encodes CALGELFRLGDAADKLIF.

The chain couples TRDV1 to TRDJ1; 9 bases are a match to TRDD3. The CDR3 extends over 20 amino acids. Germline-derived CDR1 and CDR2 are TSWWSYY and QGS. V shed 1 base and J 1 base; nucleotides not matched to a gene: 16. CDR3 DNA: TGTGCTCTTGGGGAACGGGAGCCAGGCATCGGGGGGGATACCACCGATAAACTCATCTTT. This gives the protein CALGEREPGIGGDTTDKLIF.

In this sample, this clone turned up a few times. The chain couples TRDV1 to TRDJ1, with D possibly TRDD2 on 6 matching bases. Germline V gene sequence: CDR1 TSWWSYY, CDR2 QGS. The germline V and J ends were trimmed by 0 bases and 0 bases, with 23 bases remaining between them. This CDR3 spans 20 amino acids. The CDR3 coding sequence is TGTGCTCTTGGGGAACTGGAAAAGGCCTTCCATGTATTTGACACCGATAAACTCATCTTT. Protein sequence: CALGELEKAFHVFDTDKLIF.

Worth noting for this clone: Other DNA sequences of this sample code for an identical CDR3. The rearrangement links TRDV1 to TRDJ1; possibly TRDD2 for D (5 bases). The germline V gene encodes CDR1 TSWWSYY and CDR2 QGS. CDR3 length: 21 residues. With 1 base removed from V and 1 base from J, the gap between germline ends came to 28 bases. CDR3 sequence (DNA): TGTGCTCTTGGGGAACGCCCTTCTCGTCTCAGCTATACCGGCAGCACCGATAAACTCATCTTT. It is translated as CALGERPSRLSYTGSTDKLIF.

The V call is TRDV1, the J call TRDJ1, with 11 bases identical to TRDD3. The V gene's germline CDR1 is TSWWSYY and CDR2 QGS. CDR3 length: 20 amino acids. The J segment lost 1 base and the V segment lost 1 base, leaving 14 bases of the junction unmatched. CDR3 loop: CALGERQLPPGGYLTDKLIF. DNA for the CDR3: TGTGCTCTTGGGGAACGGCAGCTACCTCCTGGGGGATACCTCACCGATAAACTCATCTTT.

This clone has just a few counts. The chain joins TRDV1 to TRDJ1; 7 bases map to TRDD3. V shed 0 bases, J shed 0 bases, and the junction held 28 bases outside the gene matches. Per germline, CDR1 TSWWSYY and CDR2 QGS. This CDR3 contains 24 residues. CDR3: CALGELFPKPYPGDPGGYTDKLIF. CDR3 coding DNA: TGTGCTCTTGGGGAACTATTTCCCAAGCCTTACCCGGGGGATCCGGGCGGTTACACCGATAAACTCATCTTT.

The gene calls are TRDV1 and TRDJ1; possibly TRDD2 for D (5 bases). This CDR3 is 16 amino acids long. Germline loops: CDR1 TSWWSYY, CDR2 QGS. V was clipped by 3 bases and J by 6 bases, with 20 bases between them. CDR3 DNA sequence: TGTGCTCTTGGGGACCCTACTACCGTAGAACCCTATAAACTCATCTTT. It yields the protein CALGDPTTVEPYKLIF.

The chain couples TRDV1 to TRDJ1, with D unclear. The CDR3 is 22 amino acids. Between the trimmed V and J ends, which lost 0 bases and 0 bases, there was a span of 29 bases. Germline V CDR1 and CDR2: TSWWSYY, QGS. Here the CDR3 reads CALGELEPKSSPPRGDTDKLIF. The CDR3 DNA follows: TGTGCTCTTGGGGAACTCGAACCAAAGTCTAGCCCGCCCCGAGGGGACACCGATAAACTCATCTTT.

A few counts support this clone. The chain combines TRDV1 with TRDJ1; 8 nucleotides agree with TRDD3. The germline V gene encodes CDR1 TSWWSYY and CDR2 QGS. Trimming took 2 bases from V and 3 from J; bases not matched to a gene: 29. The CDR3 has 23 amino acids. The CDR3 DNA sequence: TGTGCTCTTGGGGAAGTCCCTCCCCTCAACCTTGTACTGGGGGGAAGGTGCGCCGATAAACTCATCTTT. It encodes CALGEVPPLNLVLGGRCADKLIF.

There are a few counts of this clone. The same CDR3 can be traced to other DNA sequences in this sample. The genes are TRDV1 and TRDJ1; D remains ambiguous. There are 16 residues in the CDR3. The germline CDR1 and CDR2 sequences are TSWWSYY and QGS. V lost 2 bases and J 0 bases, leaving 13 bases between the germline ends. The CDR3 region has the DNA TGTGCTCTTGGGGAAGGGTCGGAGGGGTACACCGATAAACTCATCTTT. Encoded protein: CALGEGSEGYTDKLIF.

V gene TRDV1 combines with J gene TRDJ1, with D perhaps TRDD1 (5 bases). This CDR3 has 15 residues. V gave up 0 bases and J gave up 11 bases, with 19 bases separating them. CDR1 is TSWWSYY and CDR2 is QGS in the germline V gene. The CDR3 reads CALGELKGCHSSLIF. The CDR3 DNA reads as TGTGCTCTTGGGGAACTAAAAGGATGCCATAGTAGTCTCATCTTT.

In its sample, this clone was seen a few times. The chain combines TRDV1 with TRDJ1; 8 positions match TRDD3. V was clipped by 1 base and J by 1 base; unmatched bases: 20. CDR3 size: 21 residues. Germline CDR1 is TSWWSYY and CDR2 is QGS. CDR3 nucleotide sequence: TGTGCTCTTGGGGAACCGAACCTCTGTTTTGGGGATACTACGTGCACCGATAAACTCATCTTT. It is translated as CALGEPNLCFGDTTCTDKLIF.

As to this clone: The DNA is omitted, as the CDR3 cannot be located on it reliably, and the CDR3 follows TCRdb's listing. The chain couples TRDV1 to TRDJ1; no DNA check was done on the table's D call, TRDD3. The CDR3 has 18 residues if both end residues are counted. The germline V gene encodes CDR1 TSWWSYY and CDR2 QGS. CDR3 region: CALGELVNLGDCTDKLIF.

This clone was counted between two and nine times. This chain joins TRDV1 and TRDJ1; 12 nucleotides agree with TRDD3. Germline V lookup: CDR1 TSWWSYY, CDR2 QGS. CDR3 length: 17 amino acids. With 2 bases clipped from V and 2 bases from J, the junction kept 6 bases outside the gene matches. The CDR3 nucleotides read TGTGCTCTTGGGGAAAAGGGACTGGGGGATACAACCGATAAACTCATCTTT. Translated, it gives CALGEKGLGDTTDKLIF.

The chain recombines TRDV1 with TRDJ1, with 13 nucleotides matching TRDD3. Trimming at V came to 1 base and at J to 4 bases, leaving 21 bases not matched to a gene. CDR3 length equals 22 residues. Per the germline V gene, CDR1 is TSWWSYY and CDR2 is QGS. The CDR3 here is CALGEPVLILLGDTKGVDKLIF. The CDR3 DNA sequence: TGTGCTCTTGGGGAACCGGTCCTTATTTTACTGGGGGATACGAAGGGGGTCGATAAACTCATCTTT.

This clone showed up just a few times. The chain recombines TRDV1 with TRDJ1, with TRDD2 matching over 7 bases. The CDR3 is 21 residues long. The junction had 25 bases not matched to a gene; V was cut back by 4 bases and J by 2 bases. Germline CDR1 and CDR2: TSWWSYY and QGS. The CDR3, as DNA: TGTGCTCTTGGGGTTCGCCTGACGGGTTCCTACTTGCTGGGCGTTACCGATAAACTCATCTTT. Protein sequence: CALGVRLTGSYLLGVTDKLIF.

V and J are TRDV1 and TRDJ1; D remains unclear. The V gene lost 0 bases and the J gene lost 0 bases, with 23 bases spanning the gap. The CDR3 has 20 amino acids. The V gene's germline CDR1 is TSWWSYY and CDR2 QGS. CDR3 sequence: CALGELGIYPIPKYTDKLIF. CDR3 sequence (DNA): TGTGCTCTTGGGGAACTTGGTATCTACCCAATACCCAAGTACACCGATAAACTCATCTTT.

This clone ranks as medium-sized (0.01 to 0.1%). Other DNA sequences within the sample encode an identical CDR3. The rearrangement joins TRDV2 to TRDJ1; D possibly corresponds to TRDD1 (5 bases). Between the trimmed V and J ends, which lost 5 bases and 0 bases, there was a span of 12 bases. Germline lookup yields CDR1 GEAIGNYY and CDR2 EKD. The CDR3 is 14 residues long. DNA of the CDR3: TGTGCCTGTGGGCTGGAAATGTACACCGATAAACTCATCTTT. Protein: CACGLEMYTDKLIF.

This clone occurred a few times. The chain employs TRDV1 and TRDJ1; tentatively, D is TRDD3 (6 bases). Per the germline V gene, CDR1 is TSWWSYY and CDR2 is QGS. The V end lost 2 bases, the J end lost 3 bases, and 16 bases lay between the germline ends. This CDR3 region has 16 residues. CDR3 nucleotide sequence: TGTGCTCTTGGGGAATACCGAGAACTGGGACCCGATAAACTCATCTTT. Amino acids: CALGEYRELGPDKLIF.

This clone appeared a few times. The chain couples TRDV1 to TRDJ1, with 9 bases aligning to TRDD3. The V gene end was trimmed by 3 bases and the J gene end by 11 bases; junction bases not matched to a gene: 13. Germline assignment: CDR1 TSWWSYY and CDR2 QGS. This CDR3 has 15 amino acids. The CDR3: CALGDLEAGGLKLIF. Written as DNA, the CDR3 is TGTGCTCTTGGGGATCTCGAGGCTGGGGGATTGAAGCTCATCTTT.

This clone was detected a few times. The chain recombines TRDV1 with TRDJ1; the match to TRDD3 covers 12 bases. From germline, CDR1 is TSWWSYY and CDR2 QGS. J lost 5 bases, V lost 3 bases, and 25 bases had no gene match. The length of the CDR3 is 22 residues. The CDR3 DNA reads TGTGCTCTTGGGGATGGATTCCTAGGTAGTCTGGGGGATACGCGGCCTCCTGATAAACTCATCTTT. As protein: CALGDGFLGSLGDTRPPDKLIF.